The rows below give T cell receptor beta chains drawn from one sample of a study of long-term antiretroviral therapy in people with HIV. Profiling relied on immunoSEQ multiplex PCR, and the TCRdb table lists in-frame clones only, not all of them. There are approximately 36,000 clones in the sample; more than 65% occur only once, and 5.5% to 7.5% lies in the top ten. This sample comprised unsorted PBMCs, obtained 0.6 years after starting antiretroviral therapy. All receptors derive from a man between 18 and 35 years old with HIV. The CDR3 runs from the conserved cysteine through the conserved F or W. D genes are given only for firm matches. Rows give clone size only sometimes, using once, few, many, or a class for an expanded clone.

>NA|NA|TRBJ1-1|TRBV19
TGTGCCAGTAACCAGGGTTTTAGCACTGAAGCTTTCTTT
CASNQGFSTEAFF
>NA|NA|TRBJ1-4|TRBV7-9
TGTGCCAGCAGCTTAGCGGACGCCCTAAGTGAAAAACTGTTTTTT
CASSLADALSEKLFF
>NA|TRBD1|TRBJ1-2|TRBV30
TGTGCCTGGACGCGGACAGGGGAATTTGGCTACACCTTC
CAWTRTGEFGYTF
>NA|NA|TRBJ2-7|TRBV28
TGTGCCAGCAGTTTATCAGCCTACGAGCAGTACTTC
CASSLSAYEQYF
>NA|NA|TRBJ2-7|TRBV7-7
TGTGCTAGCAGCTTAGTACACGAAGCTGATGAGCAGTACTTC
CASSLVHEADEQYF
>NA|TRBD2|TRBJ2-1|TRBV2
TGTGCCAGCAGTGAAGCTCAGGCACCTAGCGGGACCTACAATGAGCAGTTCTTC
CASSEAQAPSGTYNEQFF
>NA|NA|TRBJ1-5|TRBV7-2
TGTGCCAGCAGCTCCTACAGTGGGGATCAGCCCCAGCATTTT
CASSSYSGDQPQHF
>NA|TRBD2|TRBJ2-7|TRBV28
TGTGCCAGCAGCTCTCCCGGACTAGCGAACTACGAGCAGTACTTC
CASSSPGLANYEQYF
>NA|NA|TRBJ2-7|TRBV29-1
TGCAGCGTTGAACCACAGGGATTCCACGAGCAGTACTTC
CSVEPQGFHEQYF
>few|TRBD1|TRBJ1-4|TRBV11-2
TGTGCCAGCAGCCCCGTCGGGACAGGGAATGAAAAACTGTTTTTT
CASSPVGTGNEKLFF
>medium-sized|NA|TRBJ2-5|TRBV10-1
TGCGCCAGCAGTGAAGGAGAGACCCAGTACTTC
CASSEGETQYF
>NA|NA|TRBJ1-1|TRBV6-1
TGTGCCAGCAGTGGATTCGGGACGGGGAACACTGAAGCTTTCTTT
CASSGFGTGNTEAFF
>NA|TRBD1|TRBJ2-1|TRBV10-3
TGTGCCATCAGATCCGGACAGGAGTACAATGAGCAGTTCTTC
CAIRSGQEYNEQFF
>NA|NA|TRBJ2-6|TRBV19
TGTGCCAGTAGTATAGGAAGGGCCTCTGGGGCCAACGTCCTGACTTTC
CASSIGRASGANVLTF
>NA|TRBD2|TRBJ2-7|TRBV4-3
TGCGCCAGCAGCCAAGGAGTAGGAGCGGGAGGGCTCTACGAGCAGTACTTC
CASSQGVGAGGLYEQYF
>NA|TRBD1|TRBJ2-2|TRBV19
TGTGCCAGTAAGACAGGGGGCCGCACCGGGGAGCTGTTTTTT
CASKTGGRTGELFF
>NA|TRBD2|TRBJ2-7|TRBV29-1
TGCAGCGTTGAACTAGCGGGAGGATTCTACGAGCAGTACTTC
CSVELAGGFYEQYF
>once|NA|TRBJ2-6|TRBV7-3
TGTGCCAGCAGCTTAACGACTAGAGGAATTACGGGGGCCAACGTCCTGACTTTC
CASSLTTRGITGANVLTF
>NA|TRBD2|TRBJ2-7|TRBV6-5
TGTGCCAGCAGTACGACTAGCGCGACCTACGAGCAGTACTTC
CASSTTSATYEQYF
>NA|TRBD2|TRBJ2-1|TRBV2
TGTGCCAGCAGTCCACTAGCGGGGTCCCACAATGAGCAGTTCTTC
CASSPLAGSHNEQFF
>NA|NA|TRBJ1-1|TRBV7-2
TGTGCCAGCAGCTTAGGGGATAGAACCATGAACACTGAAGCTTTCTTT
CASSLGDRTMNTEAFF
>few|TRBD1|TRBJ2-2|TRBV7-9
TGTGCCATCAGGGGGCGTGGCGGGGAGCTGTTTTTT
CAIRGRGGELFF
>NA|TRBD2|TRBJ2-3|TRBV7-9
TGTGCCAGCAGCTTAGTTGGTAGCGGGAGGACTAGAGATACGCAGTATTTT
CASSLVGSGRTRDTQYF
>once|NA|TRBJ1-3|TRBV11-1
TGTGCCAGCAGCAAGGACAGCCCTGGAAACACCATATATTTT
CASSKDSPGNTIYF
>NA|TRBD1|TRBJ1-5|TRBV28
TGTGCCAGCAGTCCAAGGACAGGGGGCGCAGGGCAGCCCCAGCATTTT
CASSPRTGGAGQPQHF
>NA|TRBD1|TRBJ1-2|TRBV7-9
TGTGCCAGCAGCTCGGGGACAGGGGAGTATTATGGCTACACCTTC
CASSSGTGEYYGYTF
>NA|NA|TRBJ2-7|TRBV28
TGTGCCAGCAGTTTACTTCGCTACGAGCAGTACTTC
CASSLLRYEQYF